This T cell receptor (beta chain) was identified during a study of T cells after yellow fever vaccination. This clonotype was counted ten times or more. V was trimmed by 9 bases and J by 5 bases, leaving 18 bases between them. This CDR3 is built from 14 residues. CDR1 SGHRS and CDR2 YFSETQ come from the germline V gene. TCRdb ran MiXCR on the 5' RACE reads and lists one entry per CDR3 protein. The data contain 110,000 to 150,000 distinct CDR3 sequences, under 8% of them seen just once; the ten biggest clones take up approximately 0.59%. Sequencing was performed on CD4+ T cells sorted from PBMCs, taken 10 days after the yellow fever booster vaccination. This sequence joins TRBV5-1 and TRBJ2-1, with D uncertain. The receptor was derived from a man under 40 who received the YFV17D yellow fever vaccine. The CDR3, as DNA: TGCGCCACCTCGGCCGGGCTAACCAACAATGAGCAGTTCTTC. Translating it yields CATSAGLTNNEQFF.